Following are 13 T cell receptor beta chains from one sample sequenced in a study of blood T cell repertoires in COVID-19. The protocol was immunoSEQ multiplex PCR, while the TCRdb copy is restricted to in-frame clones and leaves out a portion. The profile shows approximately 65,000 clones, approximately 80% of them singletons. Sequenced: PBMCs or T cells enriched from blood (not recorded which). The receptors originated from a woman between 40 and 55 years old with acute COVID-19.

This clone was counted a single time. This rearrangement joins TRBV4-2 to TRBJ2-1, with 10 bases matching TRBD2. From germline, CDR1 is LGHNA and CDR2 YNFKEQ. V dropped 6 bases and J dropped 8; count of bases not matched to a gene: 16. The CDR3 contains 17 residues. This CDR3 reads CASSPPPQASGSYEQFF. The CDR3 region has the DNA TGTGCCAGCAGTCCACCTCCCCAGGCTAGCGGGAGTTATGAGCAGTTCTTC.

This chain uses TRBV28 with TRBJ2-7; TRBD1 is a possible D gene (5 bases). From germline, CDR1 is MDHEN and CDR2 SYDVKM. The ends were cut back, 8 bases at V and 3 bases at J, with 8 bases in the middle. The CDR3 loop spans 11 amino acids. CDR3 DNA sequence: TGTGCCAGCCATGACAGCTACGAGCAGTACTTC. Translating gives CASHDSYEQYF.

V is TRBV7-9 and J is TRBJ2-2, with 8 bases lining up with TRBD2. CDR1 and CDR2 from the germline V gene are SEHNR and FQNEAQ (reference sequence). This CDR3 has 15 amino acids. J was trimmed by 7 bases and V by 3 bases; bases with no gene match: 7. In nucleotides, the CDR3 is TGTGCCAGCAGCTTCGGACTAGCCGAGGACGGGGAGCTGTTTTTT. Protein: CASSFGLAEDGELFF.

This chain connects TRBV9 to TRBJ2-1, with 11 bases identical to TRBD2. CDR1 is SGDLS and CDR2 is YYNGEE in the germline V gene. The CDR3 length is 17 residues. The ends lost 4 bases at V and 1 base at J; junction bases unmatched: 7. The CDR3 loop reads CASSPRTSGPSYNEQFF. The CDR3 bases are TGTGCCAGCAGCCCCCGGACTAGCGGGCCTTCCTACAATGAGCAGTTCTTC.

This chain connects TRBV27 to TRBJ1-1, with a possible D match to TRBD1 (5 bases). The V end was cut by 11 bases, the J end by 0 bases, with 16 bases between. CDR3 size: 14 residues. From germline, CDR1 is MNHEY and CDR2 SMNVEV (reference sequence). CDR3 amino acids: CAASSGYLNTEAFF. CDR3 nucleotides: TGTGCCGCAAGCTCAGGGTACCTGAACACTGAAGCTTTCTTT.

V is TRBV5-1 and J is TRBJ1-5; no definite D call. The length of the CDR3 is 13 residues. Germline CDR1 reads SGHRS; CDR2 reads YFSETQ. V was clipped by 0 bases and J by 2 bases, with 3 bases between them. CDR3 nucleotides: TGCGCCAGCAGCTTGGCAGGCAATCAGCCCCAGCATTTT. Amino acid sequence: CASSLAGNQPQHF. The entire variable domain, with the rest obtained from reference TRBV5-1 and TRBJ1-5, is as follows: KAGVTQTPRYLIKTRGQQVTLSCSPISGHRSVSWYQQTPGQGLQFLFEYFSETQRNKGNFPGRFSGRQFSNSRSEMNVSTLELGDSALYLCASSLAGNQPQHFGDGTRLSIL.

Here the CDR3 DNA reads TGTGCCAGCAGCACTGAGTGGGTTGAAGGAGGAGAGACCCAGTACTTC. Residues: CASSTEWVEGGETQYF. The chain employs TRBV5-4 and TRBJ2-5, with D maybe TRBD2 (5 bases). V was clipped by 4 bases and J by 4 bases, with 20 bases between them. The CDR3 sequence is 16 residues long. Germline loops: CDR1 SGHNT, CDR2 YYREEE (reference sequence).

CDR3 in amino acids: CASRPSGSGHEQYF. CDR3 nucleotides: TGTGCCAGCCGACCATCGGGGAGCGGTCACGAGCAGTACTTC. This rearrangement joins TRBV27 to TRBJ2-7; TRBD2 is a possible D gene (5 bases). Trimming removed 8 bases from V and 5 bases from J, with 19 bases in between. Germline V lookup: CDR1 MNHEY, CDR2 SMNVEV (reference sequence). The CDR3 consists of 14 residues.

This clone was detected once. This chain joins TRBV5-1 and TRBJ2-1; 10 nucleotides match TRBD2. The ends lost 5 bases at V and 3 bases at J; junction bases unmatched: 11. The CDR3 sequence is 17 residues long. Germline CDR1 reads SGHRS; CDR2 reads YFSETQ. The chain's CDR3 is CASRRRLAGEVYNEQFF. CDR3 coding DNA: TGCGCCAGCAGGCGGAGACTAGCGGGCGAGGTCTACAATGAGCAGTTCTTC.

The V gene is TRBV2, the J gene TRBJ2-7, with D tentatively TRBD2 (5 bases). The length of the CDR3 is 14 residues. Germline V gene data show CDR1 as SNHLY and CDR2 as FYNNEI. The ends were cut back, 3 bases at V and 6 bases at J, with 15 bases in the middle. The CDR3 DNA reads as TGTGCCAGCAGTGATTTGGTTAGCGAGGTCGAGCAGTACTTC. Protein: CASSDLVSEVEQYF.

This clone was detected only once. V and J are TRBV6-6 and TRBJ2-2; 7 nucleotides match TRBD1. This CDR3 has 14 amino acids. With V trimmed by 6 bases and J by 5 bases, 6 bases remained unmatched. The germline CDR1 and CDR2 sequences are MNHNY and SVGAGI (reference sequence). CDR3 nucleotide sequence: TGTGCCAGCAGCGCAGACAGGGTGACCGGGGAGCTGTTTTTT. Its translation is CASSADRVTGELFF.

The chain joins TRBV19 to TRBJ1-4, with 9 positions matching TRBD1. The CDR3 contains 14 residues. The V and J ends lost 7 bases and 6 bases, in that order; junction bases with no gene match: 6. Germline CDR1 LNHDA, CDR2 SQIVND (reference sequence). CDR3 bases: TGTGCCAGTAAAGGGGGACAGGGTGATGAAAAACTGTTTTTT. Encoded protein: CASKGGQGDEKLFF.

The chain combines TRBV28 with TRBJ2-7; D might be TRBD2 (7 bases). The CDR3 covers 12 residues. Between the trimmed V and J ends, which lost 9 bases and 3 bases, there was a span of 12 bases. Germline CDR1 reads MDHEN; CDR2 reads SYDVKM. The CDR3 bases are TGTGCCAGTGAGGGGGGGAACTACGAGCAGTACTTC. Protein: CASEGGNYEQYF.